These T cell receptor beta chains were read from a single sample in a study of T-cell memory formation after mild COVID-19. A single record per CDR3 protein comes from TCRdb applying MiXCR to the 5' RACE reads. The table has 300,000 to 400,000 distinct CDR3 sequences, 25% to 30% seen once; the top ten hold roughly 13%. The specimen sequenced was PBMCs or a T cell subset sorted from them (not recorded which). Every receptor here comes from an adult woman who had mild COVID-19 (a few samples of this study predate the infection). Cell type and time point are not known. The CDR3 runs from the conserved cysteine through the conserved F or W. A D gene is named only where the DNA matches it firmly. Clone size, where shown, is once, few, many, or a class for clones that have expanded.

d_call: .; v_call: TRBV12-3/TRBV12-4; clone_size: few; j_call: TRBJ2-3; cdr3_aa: CASSFRGYSTDTQYF; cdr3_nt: TGTGCCAGCAGTTTTAGGGGGTATAGCACAGATACGCAGTATTTT
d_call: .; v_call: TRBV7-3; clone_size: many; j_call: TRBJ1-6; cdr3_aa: CASSLGTSNSPLHF; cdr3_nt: TGTGCCAGCAGCCTGGGGACATCTAATTCACCCCTCCACTTT
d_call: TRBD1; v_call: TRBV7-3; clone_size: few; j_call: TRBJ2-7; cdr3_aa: CASSFGTGVNEQYF; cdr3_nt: TGTGCCAGCAGCTTTGGGACAGGGGTCAACGAGCAGTACTTC
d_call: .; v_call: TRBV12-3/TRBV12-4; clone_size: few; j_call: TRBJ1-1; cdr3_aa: CASSPGGGGAFF; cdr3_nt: TGTGCCAGCAGTCCCGGGGGAGGGGGAGCTTTCTTT
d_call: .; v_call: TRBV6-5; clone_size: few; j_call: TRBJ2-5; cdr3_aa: CASTRLGQETQYF; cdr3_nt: TGTGCCAGCACCCGACTAGGGCAAGAGACCCAGTACTTC
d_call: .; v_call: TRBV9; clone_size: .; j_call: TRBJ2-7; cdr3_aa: CASSVGPGSHEQYF; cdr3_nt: TGTGCCAGCAGCGTAGGCCCAGGGAGTCACGAGCAGTACTTC
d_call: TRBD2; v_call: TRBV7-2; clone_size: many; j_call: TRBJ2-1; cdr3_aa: CASSGGLAASNEQFF; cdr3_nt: TGTGCCAGCAGCGGGGGACTAGCGGCCTCAAATGAGCAGTTCTTC
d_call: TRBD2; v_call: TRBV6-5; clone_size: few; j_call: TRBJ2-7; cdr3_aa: CASSSFGLAGYEQYF; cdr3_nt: TGTGCCAGCAGTTCCTTTGGACTAGCAGGCTACGAGCAGTACTTC
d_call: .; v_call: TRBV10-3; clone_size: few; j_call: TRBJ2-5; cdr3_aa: CAIRGQETQYF; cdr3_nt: TGTGCCATCAGGGGACAAGAGACCCAGTACTTC
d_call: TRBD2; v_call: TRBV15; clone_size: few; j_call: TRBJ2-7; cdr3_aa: CATSSALGTTFKQYF; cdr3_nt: TGTGCCACCAGCAGCGCACTCGGGACTACTTTCAAGCAGTACTTC
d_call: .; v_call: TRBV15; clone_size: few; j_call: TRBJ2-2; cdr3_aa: CATSRVEGGAGELFF; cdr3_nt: TGTGCCACCAGCAGAGTGGAGGGGGGAGCCGGGGAGCTGTTTTTT
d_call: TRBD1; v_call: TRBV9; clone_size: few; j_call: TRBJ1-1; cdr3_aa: CASSVGDRGDTEAFF; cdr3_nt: TGTGCCAGCAGCGTTGGGGACAGGGGCGACACTGAAGCTTTCTTT